This TCR beta chain was recorded in a study of ipilimumab plus nivolumab after autologous stem cell transplantation. The wider study: DLBCL patients had primary refractory or relapsed disease.

Between the trimmed V and J ends, which lost 5 bases and 0 bases, there was a span of 9 bases. Germline V gene sequence: CDR1 ENHRY, CDR2 SYGVKD. The CDR3 loop spans 14 amino acids. The table lists this clone with a count of one. Some clones are missing from TCRdb's copy, which holds only in-frame ones; the method was immunoSEQ multiplex PCR. The sample comprises about 22,000 clones, roughly 74% of which are singletons, and around a quarter rests with the top ten. This clonotype was sampled from a male donor with diffuse large B-cell lymphoma. The chain joins TRBV10-3 to TRBJ2-3, with D maybe TRBD1 (6 bases). This material consisted of PBMCs, taken in a trial of ipilimumab plus nivolumab as post-transplant consolidation. The CDR3: CAISRTASTDTQYF. CDR3 sequence (DNA): TGTGCCATCAGTAGGACAGCTAGCACAGATACGCAGTATTTT.